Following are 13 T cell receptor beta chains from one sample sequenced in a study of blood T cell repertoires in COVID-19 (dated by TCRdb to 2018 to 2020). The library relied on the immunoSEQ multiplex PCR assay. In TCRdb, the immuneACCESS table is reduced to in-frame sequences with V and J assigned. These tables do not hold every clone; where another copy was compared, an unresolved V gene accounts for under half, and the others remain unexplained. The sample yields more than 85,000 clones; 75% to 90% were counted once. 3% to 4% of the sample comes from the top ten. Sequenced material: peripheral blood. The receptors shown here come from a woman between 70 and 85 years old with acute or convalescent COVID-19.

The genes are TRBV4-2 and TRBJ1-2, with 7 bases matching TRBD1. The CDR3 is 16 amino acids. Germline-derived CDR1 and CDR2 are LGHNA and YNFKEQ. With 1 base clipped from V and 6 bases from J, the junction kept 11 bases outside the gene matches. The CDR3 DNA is TGTGCCAGCAGCCAAGCAGGGGGAGGCCAGTCGAATGGCTACACCTTC. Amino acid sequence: CASSQAGGGQSNGYTF.

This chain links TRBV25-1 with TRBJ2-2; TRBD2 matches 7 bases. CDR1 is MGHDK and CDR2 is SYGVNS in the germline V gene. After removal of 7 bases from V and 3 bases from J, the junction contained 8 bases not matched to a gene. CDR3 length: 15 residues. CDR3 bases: TGTGCCAGCACGGCGGGGGACCGTCACACCGGGGAGCTGTTTTTT. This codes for CASTAGDRHTGELFF.

CDR3 amino acids: CASSQEVATRTQYF. The CDR3 bases are TGCGCCAGCAGCCAAGAGGTCGCCACGAGGACCCAGTACTTC. The chain recombines TRBV4-1 with TRBJ2-5, with D hard to call. This CDR3 is built from 14 residues. Trimming left V 0 bases short and J 7 bases short, with 12 bases between. Germline V lookup: CDR1 MGHRA, CDR2 YSYEKL.

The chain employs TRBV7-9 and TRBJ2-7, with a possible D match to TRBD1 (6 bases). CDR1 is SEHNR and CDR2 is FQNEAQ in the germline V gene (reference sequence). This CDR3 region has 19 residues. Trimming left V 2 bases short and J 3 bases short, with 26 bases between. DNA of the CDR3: TGTGCCAGCAGCTTATGGGCAGGGGTTGATGAGATTCTAGGCTACGAGCAGTACGTC. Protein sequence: CASSLWAGVDEILGYEQYV.

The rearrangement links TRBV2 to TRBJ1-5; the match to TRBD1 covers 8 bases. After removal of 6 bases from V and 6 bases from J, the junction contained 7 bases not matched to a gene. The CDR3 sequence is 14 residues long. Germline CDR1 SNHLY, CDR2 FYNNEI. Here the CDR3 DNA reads TGTGCCAGCAGGAACCAGGGGGCGGGTCAGCCCCAGCATTTT. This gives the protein CASRNQGAGQPQHF.

The CDR3 coding sequence is TGTGCCAGCAGTTTATCTGTGACAGGAGGCGGCTACACCTTC. It encodes CASSLSVTGGGYTF. The chain couples TRBV27 to TRBJ1-2; possibly TRBD1 for D (6 bases). The CDR3 covers 14 residues. V lost 0 bases and J 8 bases, leaving 13 bases between the germline ends. The germline V gene encodes CDR1 MNHEY and CDR2 SMNVEV (reference sequence).

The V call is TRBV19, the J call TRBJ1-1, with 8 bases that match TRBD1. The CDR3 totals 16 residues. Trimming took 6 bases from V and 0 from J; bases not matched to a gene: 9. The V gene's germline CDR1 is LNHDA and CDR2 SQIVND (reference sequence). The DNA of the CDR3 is TGTGCCAGTAGCAGAATTGACAGGGGCATGAACACTGAAGCTTTCTTT. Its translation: CASSRIDRGMNTEAFF.

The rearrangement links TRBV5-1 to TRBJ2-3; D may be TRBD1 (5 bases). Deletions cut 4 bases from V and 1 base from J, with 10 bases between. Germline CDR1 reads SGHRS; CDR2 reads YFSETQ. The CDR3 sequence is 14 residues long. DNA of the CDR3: TGCGCCAGCAGCACCGAAGGGGGCACAGATACGCAGTATTTT. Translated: CASSTEGGTDTQYF.

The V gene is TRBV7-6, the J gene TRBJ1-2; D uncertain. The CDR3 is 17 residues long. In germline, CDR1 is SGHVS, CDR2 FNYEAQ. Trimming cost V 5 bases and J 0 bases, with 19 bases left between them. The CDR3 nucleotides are TGTGCCAGCAGCCCCGGCGGGTCCCCGGCGGCTAACTATGGCTACACCTTC. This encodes CASSPGGSPAANYGYTF.

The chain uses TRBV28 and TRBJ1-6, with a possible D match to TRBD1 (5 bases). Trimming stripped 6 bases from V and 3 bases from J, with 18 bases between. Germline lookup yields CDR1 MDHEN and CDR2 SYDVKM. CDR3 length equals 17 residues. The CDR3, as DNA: TGTGCCAGCAGCGGGGGGAGGGCCGTAAACTATAATTCACCCCTCCACTTT. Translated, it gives CASSGGRAVNYNSPLHF.

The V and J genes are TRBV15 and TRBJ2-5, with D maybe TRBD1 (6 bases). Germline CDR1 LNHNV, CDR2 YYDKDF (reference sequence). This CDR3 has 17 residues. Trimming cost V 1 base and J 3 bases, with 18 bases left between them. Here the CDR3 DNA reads TGTGCCACCAGCAGAGCAGGGGAAGGGCCCCTTAAAGAGACCCAGTACTTC. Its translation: CATSRAGEGPLKETQYF.

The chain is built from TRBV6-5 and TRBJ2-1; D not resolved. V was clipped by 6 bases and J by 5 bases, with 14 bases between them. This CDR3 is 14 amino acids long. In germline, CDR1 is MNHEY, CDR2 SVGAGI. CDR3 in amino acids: CASRPLPVHNEQFF. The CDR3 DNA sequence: TGTGCCAGCAGACCGCTACCGGTGCACAATGAGCAGTTCTTC.

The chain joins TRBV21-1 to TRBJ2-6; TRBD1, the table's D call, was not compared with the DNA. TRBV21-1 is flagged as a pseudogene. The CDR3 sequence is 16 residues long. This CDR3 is CAKGQEPISGANVLTF. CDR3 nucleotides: TGTGCCAAGGGACAGGAGCCTATCTCTGGGGCCAACGTCCTGACTTTC.